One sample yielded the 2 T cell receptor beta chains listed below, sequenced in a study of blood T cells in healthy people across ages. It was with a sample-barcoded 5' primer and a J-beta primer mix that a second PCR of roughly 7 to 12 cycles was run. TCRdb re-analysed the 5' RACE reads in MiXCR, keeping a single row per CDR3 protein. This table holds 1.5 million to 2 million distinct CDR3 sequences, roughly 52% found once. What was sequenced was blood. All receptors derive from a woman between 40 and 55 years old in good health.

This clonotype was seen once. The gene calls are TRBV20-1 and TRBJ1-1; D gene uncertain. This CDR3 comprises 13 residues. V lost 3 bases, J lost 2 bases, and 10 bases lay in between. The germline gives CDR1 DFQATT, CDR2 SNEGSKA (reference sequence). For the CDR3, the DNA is TGCAGTGCTAGCTCAGACACTAACACTGAAGCTTTCTTT. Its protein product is CSASSDTNTEAFF.

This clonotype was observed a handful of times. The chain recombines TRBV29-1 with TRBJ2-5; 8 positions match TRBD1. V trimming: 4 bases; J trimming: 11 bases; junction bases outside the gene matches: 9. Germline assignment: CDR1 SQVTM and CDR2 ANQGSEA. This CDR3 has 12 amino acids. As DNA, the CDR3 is TGCAGCGTTGCGGACAGGGCAGGAGAGCAGTACTTC. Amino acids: CSVADRAGEQYF. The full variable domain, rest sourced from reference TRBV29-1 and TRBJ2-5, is SAVISQKPSRDICQRGTSLTIQCQVDSQVTMMFWYRQQPGQSLTLIATANQGSEATYESGFVIDKFPISRPNLTFSTLTVSNMSPEDSSIYLCSVADRAGEQYFGPGTRLLVL.